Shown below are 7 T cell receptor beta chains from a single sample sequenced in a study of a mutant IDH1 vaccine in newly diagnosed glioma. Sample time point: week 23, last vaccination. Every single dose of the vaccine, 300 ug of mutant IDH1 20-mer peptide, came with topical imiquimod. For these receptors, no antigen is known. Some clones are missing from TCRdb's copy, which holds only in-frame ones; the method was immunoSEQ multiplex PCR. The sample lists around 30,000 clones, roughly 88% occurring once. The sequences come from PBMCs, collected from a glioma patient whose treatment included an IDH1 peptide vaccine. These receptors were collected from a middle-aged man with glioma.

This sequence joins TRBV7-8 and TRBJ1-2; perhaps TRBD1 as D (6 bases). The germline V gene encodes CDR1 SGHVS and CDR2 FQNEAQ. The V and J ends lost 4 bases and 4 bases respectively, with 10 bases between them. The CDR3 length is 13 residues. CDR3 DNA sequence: TGTGCCAGCAGCTCCCGGACAGCCTATGGCTACACCTTC. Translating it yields CASSSRTAYGYTF.

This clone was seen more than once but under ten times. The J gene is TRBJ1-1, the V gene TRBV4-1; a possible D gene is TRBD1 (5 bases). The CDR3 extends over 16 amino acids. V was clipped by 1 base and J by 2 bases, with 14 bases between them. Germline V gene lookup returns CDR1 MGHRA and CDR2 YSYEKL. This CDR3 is CASSQGTTTVNTEAFF. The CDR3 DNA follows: TGCGCCAGCAGCCAAGGGACAACGACAGTAAACACTGAAGCTTTCTTT.

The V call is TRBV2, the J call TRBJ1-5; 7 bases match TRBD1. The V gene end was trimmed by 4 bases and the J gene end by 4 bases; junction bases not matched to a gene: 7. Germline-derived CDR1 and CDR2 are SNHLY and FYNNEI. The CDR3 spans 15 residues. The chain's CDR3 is CASSAQGGRNQPQHF. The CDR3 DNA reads TGTGCCAGCAGTGCTCAGGGGGGACGGAATCAGCCCCAGCATTTT.

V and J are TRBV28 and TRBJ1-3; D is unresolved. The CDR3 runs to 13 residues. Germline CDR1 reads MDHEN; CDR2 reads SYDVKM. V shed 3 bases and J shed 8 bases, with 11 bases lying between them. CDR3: CASSFNLVDTIYF. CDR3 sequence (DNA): TGTGCCAGCAGTTTCAATCTGGTGGACACCATATATTTT.

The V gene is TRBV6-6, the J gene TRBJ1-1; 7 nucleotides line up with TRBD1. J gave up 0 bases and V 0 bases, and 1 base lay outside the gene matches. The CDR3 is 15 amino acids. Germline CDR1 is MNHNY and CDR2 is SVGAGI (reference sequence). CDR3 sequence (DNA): TGTGCCAGCAGTTACTCGGGGACAGTGAACACTGAAGCTTTCTTT. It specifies CASSYSGTVNTEAFF.

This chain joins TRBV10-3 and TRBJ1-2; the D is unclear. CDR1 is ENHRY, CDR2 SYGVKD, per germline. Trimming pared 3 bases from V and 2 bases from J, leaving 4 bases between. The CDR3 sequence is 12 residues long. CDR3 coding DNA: TGTGCCATCAGTGACGGCAACTATGGCTACACCTTC. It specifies CAISDGNYGYTF.

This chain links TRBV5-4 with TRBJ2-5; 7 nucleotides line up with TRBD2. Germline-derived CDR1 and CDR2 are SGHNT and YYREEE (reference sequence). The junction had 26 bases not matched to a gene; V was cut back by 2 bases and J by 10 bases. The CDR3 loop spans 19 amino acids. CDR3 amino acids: CASSLSTPGGWGIPGDQYF. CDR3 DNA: TGTGCCAGCAGCTTATCGACGCCGGGGGGTTGGGGAATACCCGGAGACCAGTACTTC.